The T cell receptor beta chain described here comes from a study of blood T cell repertoires in COVID-19. Study-wide background: Acute and convalescent COVID-19 specimens originated in the United States, Italy and Spain. The cDNA or gDNA used as material had been derived from T cells, B-cell-depleted T cells, or PBMCs.

Germline CDR1 reads SGHKS; CDR2 reads YYEKEE (reference sequence). V was clipped by 0 bases and J by 2 bases, with 8 bases between them. CDR3 size: 14 residues. Source study methods: Nucleated cell number was recorded as an estimate derived from reference gene primer amplification. Repertoires were generated with immunoSEQ multiplex PCR, while TCRdb's copy carries only in-frame clones and drops some. V, J and clone size are those of that table, while D and trimming were read from the DNA. The sample holds about 95,000 clones, 84% seen once. The J gene is TRBJ1-2, the V gene TRBV5-5, with D possibly TRBD1 on 5 matching bases. Sequenced material: peripheral blood. The sequence was obtained from a human donor in a cohort sampled during active COVID-19. The CDR3 protein is CASSLEPGNYGYTF. CDR3 coding DNA: TGTGCCAGCAGCTTGGAGCCAGGGAACTATGGCTACACCTTC.